This TCR beta chain was retrieved from a study of beta chain features in type 1 diabetes. For the study at large: The patients were much like the healthy donors in age, gender and cell yields.

Whole-study findings and limits: Equally in patients and controls, PCR might preferentially amplify shorter templates. All four CD4+ subsets of Type 1 diabetes patients contained TCRB CDR3s that were moderately but significantly shorter.

Worth noting for this clone: Antigen: not known.

CDR3 length: 17 residues. Germline lookup yields CDR1 SGHNT and CDR2 YYREEE (reference sequence). The V end was cut by 0 bases, the J end by 3 bases, with 18 bases between. In total, each donor contributed a single heparinised blood draw that averaged roughly 100 mL. Central memory, naive, regulatory and stem cell-like memory CD4+ cells were sorted by CD45RO/CCR7/CD25/CD127/CD95/CD27. Expressed TCRB transcripts were sequenced because the isolated RNA had all been reverse transcribed beforehand. TCRdb's table, derived via immunoSEQ multiplex PCR, lists solely in-frame clones and lacks some. The data contain approximately 100,000 clones, under 30% of them seen just once; the ten biggest clones take up about 0.49%.

The receptor was derived from a young woman with type 1 diabetes. The gene calls are TRBV5-4 and TRBJ1-2; maybe TRBD1 (6 bases). Specimen: central memory CD4+ T cells from blood. The CDR3 protein is CASSLDPGQGIDYGYTF. The CDR3 region has the DNA TGTGCCAGCAGCTTGGATCCGGGGCAGGGGATTGACTATGGCTACACCTTC. The full variable domain, its missing parts supplied by reference TRBV5-4 and TRBJ1-2, is ETGVTQSPTHLIKTRGQQVTLRCSSQSGHNTVSWYQQALGQGPQFIFQYYREEENGRGNFPPRFSGLQFPNYSSELNVNALELDDSALYLCASSLDPGQGIDYGYTFGSGTRLTVV.